This T cell receptor (beta chain) was captured in a study of blood T cell repertoires in COVID-19. Study-level background: Samples taken during acute and convalescent COVID-19 were collected in the United States, Italy and Spain. Sources were T cells, B-cell-depleted T cells, or PBMCs; the material itself was cDNA or gDNA.

Enrolled during active infection, Seattle patients were then followed longitudinally. Worth noting for this clone: A junction boundary mismatches the germline segment, possibly from a read error.

Germline lookup yields CDR1 ENHRY and CDR2 SYGVKD. This CDR3 comprises 13 residues. Original processing notes: The authors estimated nucleated cell counts from reference gene primer amplification. Assay used: immunoSEQ multiplex PCR; TCRdb lists only in-frame clones, some missing. D and trimming were read from the DNA, whereas the V and J calls and clone size are those reported in that table. The sample lists approximately 170,000 clones, 85% occurring once. The chain links TRBV10-3 to TRBJ2-7; the D gene is possibly TRBD2 (5 bases). Material: peripheral blood. The clonotype was recovered from a woman aged 80 or over with COVID-19, enrolled during active disease. The CDR3 DNA reads TGTGCCATCAGTGATGCTCTTAGCGCCACCTCAGACTTC. This encodes CAISDALSATSDF.